The T cell receptor beta chain described here comes from a study of blood T cell repertoires in COVID-19. Across the study: Sites in the United States, Italy and Spain provided acute and convalescent COVID-19 samples.

The CDR3 extends over 14 amino acids. Looked up from germline, CDR1 is SGHTA and CDR2 is FQGTGA. Germline trimming cut 5 bases from V and 0 bases from J; bases unmatched to any gene: 1. Generated by immunoSEQ multiplex PCR, the TCRdb table keeps only in-frame clones and is missing some. Of around 200,000 clones in the sample, around nine tenths were seen once. Sequenced: peripheral blood. The chain has TRBV7-3 and TRBJ1-3; 7 positions agree with TRBD1. The sequence derives from a man aged 35-49 years with active or convalescent COVID-19. CDR3 amino acids: CASSQGDSGNTIYF. The CDR3 DNA reads as TGTGCCAGCAGCCAGGGGGACTCTGGAAACACCATATATTTT.